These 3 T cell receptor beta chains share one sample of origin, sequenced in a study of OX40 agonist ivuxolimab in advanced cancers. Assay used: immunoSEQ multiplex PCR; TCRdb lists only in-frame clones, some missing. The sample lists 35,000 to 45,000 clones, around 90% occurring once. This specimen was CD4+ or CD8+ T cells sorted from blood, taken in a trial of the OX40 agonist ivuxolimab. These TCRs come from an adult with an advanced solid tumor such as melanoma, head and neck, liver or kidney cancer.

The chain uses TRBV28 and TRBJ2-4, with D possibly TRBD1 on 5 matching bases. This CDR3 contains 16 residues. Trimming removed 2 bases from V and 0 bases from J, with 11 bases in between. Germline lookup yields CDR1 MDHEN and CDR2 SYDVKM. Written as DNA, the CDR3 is TGTGCCAGCAGTTTAAGAGGACAATTAGCCAAAAACATTCAGTACTTC. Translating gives CASSLRGQLAKNIQYF.

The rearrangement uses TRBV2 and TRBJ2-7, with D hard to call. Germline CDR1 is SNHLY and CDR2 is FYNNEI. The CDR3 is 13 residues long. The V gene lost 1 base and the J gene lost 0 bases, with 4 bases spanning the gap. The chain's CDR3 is CASSEVYSYEQYF. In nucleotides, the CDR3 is TGTGCCAGCAGTGAAGTCTACTCCTACGAGCAGTACTTC. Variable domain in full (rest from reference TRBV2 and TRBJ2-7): EPEVTQTPSHQVTQMGQEVILRCVPISNHLYFYWYRQILGQKVEFLVSFYNNEISEKSEIFDDQFSVERPDGSNFTLKIRSTKLEDSAMYFCASSEVYSYEQYFGPGTRLTVT.

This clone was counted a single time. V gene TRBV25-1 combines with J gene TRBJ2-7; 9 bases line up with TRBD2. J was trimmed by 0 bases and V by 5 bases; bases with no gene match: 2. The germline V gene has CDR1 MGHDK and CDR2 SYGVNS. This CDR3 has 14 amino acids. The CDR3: CASSTSGFSYEQYF. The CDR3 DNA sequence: TGTGCCAGCAGTACTAGCGGGTTCTCCTACGAGCAGTACTTC.